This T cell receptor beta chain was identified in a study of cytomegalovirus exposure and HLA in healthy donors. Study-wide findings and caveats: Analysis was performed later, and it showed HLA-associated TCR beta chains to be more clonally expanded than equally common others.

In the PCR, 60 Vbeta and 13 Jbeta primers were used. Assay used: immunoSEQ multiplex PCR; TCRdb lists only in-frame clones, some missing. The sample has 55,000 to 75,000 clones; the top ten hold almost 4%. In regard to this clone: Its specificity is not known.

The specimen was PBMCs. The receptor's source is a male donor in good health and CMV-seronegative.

DNA of the CDR3: TGTGCCAGCAGTTTGGACAGGCGTGGAAACACCATATATTTT. This gives the protein CASSLDRRGNTIYF. The genes are TRBV7-2 and TRBJ1-3; 7 bases fit TRBD1. The trim removed 6 bases at V and 3 bases at J, leaving 5 bases unmatched. Germline V gene lookup returns CDR1 SGHTA and CDR2 FQGNSA. The CDR3 length is 14 residues.